Following are 18 T cell receptor beta chains from one sample sequenced in a study of metastatic and nonmetastatic thyroid tumors. From the PCR reads, TCRdb re-called clones with MiXCR. This sample yields 45,000 to 50,000 clones, of which 20% to 25% are seen a single time; around 3% belongs to the top ten. Thyroid surgery was performed in patients who had received no treatment beforehand. The sequenced sample was blood. The receptor set was obtained from a male donor with papillary thyroid cancer or a benign thyroid nodule (not recorded which). Some clones in this sample may be carry-over from other donors' samples.

Of note for this clone: The junction and the germline gene differ at one end; a read error may be behind it. The chain links TRBV3-1 to TRBJ1-5; 10 positions match TRBD1. This CDR3 spans 16 amino acids. Germline CDR1 and CDR2: LGHDT and YNNKEL (reference sequence). This chain's CDR3 is CASSQYPGQGGQSQHF. The CDR3 DNA reads as TGTGCCAGCAGCCAATACCCAGGACAGGGGGGTCAGTCCCAGCATTTT. The variable domain in full, with the rest retrieved from reference TRBV3-1 and TRBJ1-5, is DTAVSQTPKYLVTQMGNDKSIKCEQNLGHDTMYWYKQDSKKFLKIMFSYNNKELIINETVPNRFSPKSPDKAHLNLHINSLELGDSAVYFCASSQYPGQGGQSQHFGDGTRLSIL.

This clone is deemed medium-sized. The chain recombines TRBV30 with TRBJ2-2; 7 bases match TRBD2. This CDR3 has 16 amino acids. Germline loops: CDR1 GTSNPN, CDR2 SVGIG (reference sequence). V lost 0 bases to trimming and J lost 9 bases; unmatched junction nucleotides: 13. Written as DNA, the CDR3 is TGTGCCTGGAGTGTAGCCTCCGGCTGGCGGGAGCGGGAGCTGTTTTTT. It yields the protein CAWSVASGWRERELFF.

This clone was observed many times. The V gene is TRBV5-4, the J gene TRBJ2-7; TRBD2 matches at 7 bases. This CDR3 is 15 amino acids long. With 5 bases clipped from V and 4 bases from J, the junction kept 12 bases outside the gene matches. CDR1 is SGHNT and CDR2 is YYREEE in the germline V gene (reference sequence). CDR3 amino acids: CASSIGGAGEYEQYF. The CDR3 DNA reads as TGTGCCAGCAGTATCGGCGGGGCGGGAGAGTACGAGCAGTACTTC.

This clone came up once. V usage is TRBV19 and J usage is TRBJ2-3; a possible D gene is TRBD1 (5 bases). Germline V lookup: CDR1 LNHDA, CDR2 SQIVND (reference sequence). V dropped 5 bases and J dropped 5 bases, with 20 bases sitting between them. The CDR3 extends over 16 amino acids. The DNA for the CDR3 is TGTGCCAGTAGTCCCCAGGGTAGGGGCTTTGGAGATACGCAGTATTTT. Protein product: CASSPQGRGFGDTQYF. Together with reference TRBV19 and TRBJ2-3, the CDR3 gives the full variable domain: DGGITQSPKYLFRKEGQNVTLSCEQNLNHDAMYWYRQDPGQGLRLIYYSQIVNDFQKGDIAEGYSVSREKKESFPLTVTSAQKNPTAFYLCASSPQGRGFGDTQYFGPGTRLTVL.

This clone was detected ten times or more. The rearrangement uses TRBV7-6 and TRBJ2-1; 12 positions agree with TRBD2. The CDR3 spans 15 residues. Germline V gene lookup returns CDR1 SGHVS and CDR2 FNYEAQ. V was pared by 5 bases and J by 5 bases, with 4 bases of the junction left unmatched. As DNA, the CDR3 is TGTGCCAGCAGCCCGGGACTAGCGGGTCACAATGAGCAGTTCTTC. It encodes CASSPGLAGHNEQFF.

In its sample, this clone is medium-sized. The chain combines TRBV6-1 with TRBJ1-6, with unresolved D. Trimming cost V 8 bases and J 4 bases, with 21 bases left between them. The CDR3 loop spans 17 amino acids. Germline-derived CDR1 and CDR2 are MNHNS and SASEGT. CDR3 nucleotide sequence: TGTGCCAGCTTGCCCCCGAGGAGGCTTTTTTATAATTCACCCCTCCACTTT. Protein sequence: CASLPPRRLFYNSPLHF.

The gene calls are TRBV6-9 and TRBJ1-3; no firm D call. The CDR3 has 15 residues. Trimming took 2 bases from V and 0 from J, leaving 8 bases between them. CDR1 and CDR2 from the germline V gene are MNHGY and SVAAGI. The CDR3 nucleotides are TGTGCCAGCAGTTATGGAACGTACTCTGGAAACACCATATATTTT. This encodes CASSYGTYSGNTIYF.

On this clone: Given the absence of the conserved phenylalanine or tryptophan at the CDR3 end, a read error is likely. The CDR3 spells CASSLVWSSGSKVYEQYL. The DNA of the CDR3 is TGTGCCAGCAGCTTAGTCTGGTCTAGCGGGAGTAAGGTGTACGAGCAGTACCTC. V gene TRBV11-1 combines with J gene TRBJ2-7, with 10 bases fitting TRBD2. The germline CDR1 and CDR2 sequences are SGHAT and FQDESV (reference sequence). CDR3 length equals 18 residues. V shed 1 base, J shed 4 bases, and the junction held 13 bases outside the gene matches.

This clone was counted many times. The CDR3 sequence: CASSHIATGLAGVTGELFF. In DNA, the CDR3 is TGTGCCAGCAGCCACATAGCGACAGGGCTAGCGGGGGTCACCGGGGAGCTGTTTTTT. The chain combines TRBV4-2 with TRBJ2-2, with 10 bases lining up with TRBD2. The germline gives CDR1 LGHNA, CDR2 YNFKEQ. Unmatched junction bases numbered 14, after V lost 3 bases and J lost 4 bases. The length of the CDR3 is 19 residues.

This clone was seen at least ten times. V is TRBV5-1 and J is TRBJ1-5; 7 bases line up with TRBD1. Germline loops: CDR1 SGHRS, CDR2 YFSETQ. The trim removed 1 base at V and 5 bases at J, leaving 6 bases unmatched. The CDR3 extends over 15 amino acids. For the CDR3, the DNA is TGCGCCAGCAGCTTGACCGGGACAGTCGATCAGCCCCAGCATTTT. It translates to CASSLTGTVDQPQHF.

The gene calls are TRBV7-6 and TRBJ1-2; the match to TRBD1 covers 8 bases. With 4 bases clipped from V and 4 bases from J, the junction kept 2 bases outside the gene matches. CDR1 is SGHVS, CDR2 FNYEAQ, per germline. The CDR3 has 13 residues. CDR3 sequence: CASSSGQGYGYTF. The CDR3 nucleotides are TGTGCCAGCAGCTCAGGACAGGGCTATGGCTACACCTTC.

This chain connects TRBV5-8 to TRBJ2-7; a possible D gene is TRBD2 (6 bases). Trimming took 3 bases from V and 0 from J, leaving 13 bases between them. CDR3 length equals 15 residues. Germline CDR1 is SGHTS and CDR2 is YDEGEE. The CDR3 sequence: CASSSEPAGSYEQYF. CDR3 DNA: TGTGCCAGCAGCTCAGAACCAGCGGGCTCCTACGAGCAGTACTTC. Full variable domain (outside the CDR3, taken from reference TRBV5-8 and TRBJ2-7): EAGVTQSPTHLIKTRGQQATLRCSPISGHTSVYWYQQALGLGLQFLLWYDEGEERNRGNFPPRFSGRQFPNYSSELNVNALELEDSALYLCASSSEPAGSYEQYFGPGTRLTVT.

This clone came up many times. The V and J genes are TRBV5-1 and TRBJ2-5; 7 bases are a match to TRBD2. Germline V gives CDR1 SGHRS, CDR2 YFSETQ. CDR3 size: 15 residues. V gave up 3 bases and J gave up 0 bases; unmatched junction bases: 5. DNA for the CDR3: TGCGCCAGCAGCTCCACGGGACTAAACCAAGAGACCCAGTACTTC. It codes for CASSSTGLNQETQYF.

This clone has ten or more counts. The chain couples TRBV12-3 or TRBV12-4 to TRBJ1-2; 7 bases agree with TRBD1. This CDR3 has 15 residues. With V trimmed by 1 base and J by 1 base, 3 bases remained unmatched. As DNA, the CDR3 is TGTGCCAGCAGTTTAGGGACAGGAGTTAACTATGGCTACACCTTC. Translation gives CASSLGTGVNYGYTF.

This clone was seen many times. This sample also contains other DNA sequences that code for the same CDR3. The chain recombines TRBV11-2 with TRBJ1-5; D may be TRBD1 (6 bases). CDR3 length: 15 residues. V was cut by 4 bases and J by 4 bases, with 14 bases left in between. Germline CDR1 SGHAT, CDR2 FQNNGV. The CDR3 DNA reads TGTGCCAGCAGCTACTGGCCGGACAGTAATCAGCCCCAGCATTTT. This codes for CASSYWPDSNQPQHF.

A few counts support this clone. The V call is TRBV2, the J call TRBJ2-1; D not certain. Germline assignment: CDR1 SNHLY and CDR2 FYNNEI. V was clipped by 3 bases and J by 7 bases, with 16 bases between them. The CDR3 consists of 15 residues. DNA of the CDR3: TGTGCCAGCAGTGATTCGGCAGTAGTTATGAATGAGCAGTTCTTC. The encoded protein is CASSDSAVVMNEQFF.

This clone came up many times. The rearrangement joins TRBV5-1 to TRBJ1-1, with D unresolved. In germline, CDR1 is SGHRS, CDR2 YFSETQ. V was trimmed by 0 bases and J by 7 bases, leaving 10 bases between them. The CDR3 runs to 13 residues. CDR3 bases: TGCGCCAGCAGCTTGGTCGGTGGGGATGAAGCTTTCTTT. Protein sequence: CASSLVGGDEAFF.

The sample holds many counts of this clone. The chain employs TRBV20-1 and TRBJ2-3; D is unclear. Trimming left V 0 bases short and J 2 bases short, with 12 bases between. Looked up from germline, CDR1 is DFQATT and CDR2 is SNEGSKA (reference sequence). The CDR3 covers 15 residues. The CDR3 DNA reads as TGCAGTGCTAGAGAAGCGAACAGATTCACAGATACGCAGTATTTT. As protein: CSAREANRFTDTQYF.